This T cell receptor (beta chain) appears in the sequencing data of a study of OX40 agonist ivuxolimab in advanced cancers. Study overall: An agonistic anti-OX40 (CD134) antibody, ivuxolimab, was used to treat the patients. Prior anti-PD-1, anti-PD-L1 or anti-CTLA-4 therapy did not bar entry, and 40% to 45% had some.

Sampled blood was obtained at baseline, cycle 4 day 1, and cycle 7 day 1. As for this clone: Its antigen remains unknown.

Generated by immunoSEQ multiplex PCR, the TCRdb table keeps only in-frame clones and is missing some. Of more than 70,000 clones in the sample, about four fifths were seen once. The CDR3 extends over 13 amino acids. CDR1 and CDR2 (germline): MDHEN, SYDVKM. Trimming stripped 10 bases from V and 10 bases from J, with 22 bases between. Study-wide results and caveats: Expanded clones were, on average, more numerous in CD8+ T cells than in CD4+.

The V call is TRBV28, the J call TRBJ2-5, with D perhaps TRBD1 or TRBD2 (6 bases each). The sample in question was CD4+ or CD8+ T cells sorted from blood, obtained in a trial of the OX40 agonist ivuxolimab. The origin of this receptor is an adult with an advanced solid tumor such as melanoma, head and neck, liver or kidney cancer. The DNA of the CDR3 is TGTGCCACCTTCACTAGGGGGGTAGTTAACCAGTACTTC. This encodes CATFTRGVVNQYF.